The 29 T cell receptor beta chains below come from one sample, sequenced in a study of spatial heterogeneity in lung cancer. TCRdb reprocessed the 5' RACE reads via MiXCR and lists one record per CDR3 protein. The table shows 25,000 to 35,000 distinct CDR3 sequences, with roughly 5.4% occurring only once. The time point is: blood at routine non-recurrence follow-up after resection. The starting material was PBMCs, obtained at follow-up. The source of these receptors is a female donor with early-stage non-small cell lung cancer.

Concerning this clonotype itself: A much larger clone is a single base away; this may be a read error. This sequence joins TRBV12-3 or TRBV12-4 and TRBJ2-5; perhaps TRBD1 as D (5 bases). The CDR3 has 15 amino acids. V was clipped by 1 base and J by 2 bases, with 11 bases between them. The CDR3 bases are TGTGCCAGCAGTTTAGGGACATGGGCTCAAGAGACCCAGTACTTC. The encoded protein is CASSLGTWAQETQYF.

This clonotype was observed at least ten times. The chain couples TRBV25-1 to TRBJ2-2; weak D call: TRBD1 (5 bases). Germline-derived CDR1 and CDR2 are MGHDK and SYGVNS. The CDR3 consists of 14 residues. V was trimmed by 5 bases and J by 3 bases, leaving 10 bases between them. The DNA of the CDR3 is TGTGCCAGCAGTAGGGTAGGGGACACCGGGGAGCTGTTTTTT. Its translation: CASSRVGDTGELFF.

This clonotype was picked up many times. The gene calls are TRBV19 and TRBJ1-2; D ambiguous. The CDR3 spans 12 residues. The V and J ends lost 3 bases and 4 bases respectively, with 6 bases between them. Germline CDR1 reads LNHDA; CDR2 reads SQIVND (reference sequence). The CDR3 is CASSISVYGYTF. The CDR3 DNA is TGTGCCAGTAGTATCTCGGTCTATGGCTACACCTTC.

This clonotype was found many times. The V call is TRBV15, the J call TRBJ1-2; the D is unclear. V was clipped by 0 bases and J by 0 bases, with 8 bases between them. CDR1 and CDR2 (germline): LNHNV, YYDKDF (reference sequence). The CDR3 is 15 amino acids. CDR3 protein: CATSRDSGSNYGYTF. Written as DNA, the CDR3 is TGTGCCACCAGCAGAGATTCGGGTTCTAACTATGGCTACACCTTC.

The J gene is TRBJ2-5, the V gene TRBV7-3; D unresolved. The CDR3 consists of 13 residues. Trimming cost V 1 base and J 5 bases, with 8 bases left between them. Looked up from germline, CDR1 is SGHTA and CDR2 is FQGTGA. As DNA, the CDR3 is TGTGCCAGCAGCTTAAAAGTGGGGGAGACCCAGTACTTC. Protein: CASSLKVGETQYF.

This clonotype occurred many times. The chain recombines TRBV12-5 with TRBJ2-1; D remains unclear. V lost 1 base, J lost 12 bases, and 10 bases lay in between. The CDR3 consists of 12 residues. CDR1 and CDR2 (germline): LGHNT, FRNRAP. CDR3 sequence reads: CASGLGSARQFF. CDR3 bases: TGTGCTAGTGGTTTGGGGAGCGCCAGGCAGTTCTTC. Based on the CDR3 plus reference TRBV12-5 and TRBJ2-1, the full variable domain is DARVTQTPRHKVTEMGQEVTMRCQPILGHNTVFWYRQTMMQGLELLAYFRNRAPLDDSGMPKDRFSAEMPDATLATLKIQPSEPRDSAVYFCASGLGSARQFFGPGTRLTVL.

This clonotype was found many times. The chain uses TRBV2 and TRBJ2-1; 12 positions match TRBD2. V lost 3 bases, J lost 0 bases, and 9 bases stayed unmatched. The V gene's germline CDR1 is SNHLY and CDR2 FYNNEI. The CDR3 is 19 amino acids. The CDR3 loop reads CASSEVGLAGLSSYNEQFF. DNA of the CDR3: TGTGCCAGCAGTGAGGTGGGACTAGCGGGCTTAAGCTCCTACAATGAGCAGTTCTTC.

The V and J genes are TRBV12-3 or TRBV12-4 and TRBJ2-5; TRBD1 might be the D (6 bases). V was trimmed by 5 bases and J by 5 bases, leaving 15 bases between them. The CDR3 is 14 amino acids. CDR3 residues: CASSQRGSSETQYF. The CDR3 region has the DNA TGTGCCAGCAGTCAGAGGGGGTCAAGCGAGACCCAGTACTTC.

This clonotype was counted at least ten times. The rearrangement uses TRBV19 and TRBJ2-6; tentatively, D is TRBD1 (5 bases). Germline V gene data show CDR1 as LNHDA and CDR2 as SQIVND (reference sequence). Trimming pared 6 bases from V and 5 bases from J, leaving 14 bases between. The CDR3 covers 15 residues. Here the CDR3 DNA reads TGTGCCAGTAGCACCCAAACAGGAAGGGCCAACGTCCTGACTTTC. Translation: CASSTQTGRANVLTF. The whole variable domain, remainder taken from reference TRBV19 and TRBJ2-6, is DGGITQSPKYLFRKEGQNVTLSCEQNLNHDAMYWYRQDPGQGLRLIYYSQIVNDFQKGDIAEGYSVSREKKESFPLTVTSAQKNPTAFYLCASSTQTGRANVLTFGAGSRLTVL.

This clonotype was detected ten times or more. CDR3 residues: CASSFSGADTGELFF. The CDR3 DNA is TGCGCCAGCAGCTTTTCGGGGGCAGACACCGGGGAGCTGTTTTTT. The chain joins TRBV5-1 to TRBJ2-2; TRBD1 or TRBD2 may be the D gene (6 bases each). Trimming cost V 2 bases and J 3 bases, with 11 bases left between them. The CDR3 covers 15 residues. Germline CDR1 is SGHRS and CDR2 is YFSETQ.

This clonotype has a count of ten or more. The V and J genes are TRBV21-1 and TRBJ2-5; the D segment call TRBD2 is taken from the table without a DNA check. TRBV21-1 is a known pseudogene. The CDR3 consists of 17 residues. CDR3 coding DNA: TGTGCCAGCAGCAAATGGAGGCCCCGGGGTCATCGAGAGACCCAGTACTTC. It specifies CASSKWRPRGHRETQYF.

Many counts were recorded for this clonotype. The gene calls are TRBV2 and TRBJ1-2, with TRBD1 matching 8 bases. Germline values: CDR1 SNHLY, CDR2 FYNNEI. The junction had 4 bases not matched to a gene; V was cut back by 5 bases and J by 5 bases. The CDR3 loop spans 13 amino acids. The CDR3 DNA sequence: TGTGCCAGCAGTCCACAGGGGGGATATGGCTACACCTTC. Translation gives CASSPQGGYGYTF.

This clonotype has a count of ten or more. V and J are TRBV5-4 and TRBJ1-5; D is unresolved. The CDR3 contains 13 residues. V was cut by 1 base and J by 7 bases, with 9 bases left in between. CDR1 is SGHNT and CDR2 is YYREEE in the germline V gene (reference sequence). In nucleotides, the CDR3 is TGTGCCAGCAGCTTGTCACTCGGGCAGCCCCAGCATTTT. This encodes CASSLSLGQPQHF.

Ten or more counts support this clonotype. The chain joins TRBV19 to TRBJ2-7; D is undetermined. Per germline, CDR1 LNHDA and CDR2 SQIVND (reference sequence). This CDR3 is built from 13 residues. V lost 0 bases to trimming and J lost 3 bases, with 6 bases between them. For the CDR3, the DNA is TGTGCCAGTAGTATAGAAGCCGACTACGAGCAGTACTTC. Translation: CASSIEADYEQYF.

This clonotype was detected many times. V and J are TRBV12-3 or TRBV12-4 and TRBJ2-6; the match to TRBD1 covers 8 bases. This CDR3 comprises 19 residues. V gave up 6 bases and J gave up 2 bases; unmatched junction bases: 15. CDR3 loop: CASSPRQGRKGTGANVLTF. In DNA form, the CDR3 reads TGTGCCAGCAGCCCCCGACAGGGGAGGAAAGGAACTGGGGCCAACGTCCTGACTTTC.

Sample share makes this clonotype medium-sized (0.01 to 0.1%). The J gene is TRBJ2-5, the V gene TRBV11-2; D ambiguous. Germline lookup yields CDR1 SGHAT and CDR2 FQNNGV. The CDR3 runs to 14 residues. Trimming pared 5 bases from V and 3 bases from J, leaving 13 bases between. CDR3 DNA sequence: TGTGCCAGCAGCCTGAGACGGACCGAAGAGACCCAGTACTTC. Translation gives CASSLRRTEETQYF.

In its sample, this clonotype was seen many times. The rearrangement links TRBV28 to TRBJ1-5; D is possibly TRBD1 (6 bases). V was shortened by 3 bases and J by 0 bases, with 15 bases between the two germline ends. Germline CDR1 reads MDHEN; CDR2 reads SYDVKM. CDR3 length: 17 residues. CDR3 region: CASSLPSQGGSNQPQHF. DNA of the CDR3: TGTGCCAGCAGTTTGCCCTCACAGGGTGGTAGCAATCAGCCCCAGCATTTT.

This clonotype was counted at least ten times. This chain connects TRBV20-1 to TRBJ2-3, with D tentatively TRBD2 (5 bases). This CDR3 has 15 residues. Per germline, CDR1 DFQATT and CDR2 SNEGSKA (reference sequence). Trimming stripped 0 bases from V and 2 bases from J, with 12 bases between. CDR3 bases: TGCAGTGCTAGAGATCCTCTAGCAGACACAGATACGCAGTATTTT. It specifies CSARDPLADTDTQYF.

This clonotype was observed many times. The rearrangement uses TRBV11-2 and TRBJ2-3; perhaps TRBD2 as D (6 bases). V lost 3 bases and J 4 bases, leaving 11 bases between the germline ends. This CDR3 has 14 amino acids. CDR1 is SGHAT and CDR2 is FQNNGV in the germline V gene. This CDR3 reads CASSLETRPDTQYF. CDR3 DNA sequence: TGTGCCAGCAGCTTGGAGACTAGACCAGATACGCAGTATTTT.

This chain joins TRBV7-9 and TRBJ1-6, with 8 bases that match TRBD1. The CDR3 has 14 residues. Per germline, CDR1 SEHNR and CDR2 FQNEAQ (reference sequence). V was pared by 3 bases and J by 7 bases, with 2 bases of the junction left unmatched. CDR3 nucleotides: TGTGCCAGCAGCTTGGGACAGGAAAATTCACCCCTCCACTTT. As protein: CASSLGQENSPLHF.

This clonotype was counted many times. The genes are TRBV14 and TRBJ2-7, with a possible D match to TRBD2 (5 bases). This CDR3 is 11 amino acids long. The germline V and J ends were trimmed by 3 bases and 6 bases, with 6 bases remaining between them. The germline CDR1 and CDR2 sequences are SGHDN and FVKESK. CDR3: CASSHGGEQYF. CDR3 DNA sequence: TGTGCCAGCAGCCATGGAGGCGAGCAGTACTTC.

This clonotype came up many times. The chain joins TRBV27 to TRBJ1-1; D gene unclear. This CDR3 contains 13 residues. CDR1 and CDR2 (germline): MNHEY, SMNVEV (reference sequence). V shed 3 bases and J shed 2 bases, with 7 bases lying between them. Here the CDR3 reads CASSFEDNTEAFF. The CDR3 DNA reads TGTGCCAGCAGTTTTGAAGATAACACTGAAGCTTTCTTT.

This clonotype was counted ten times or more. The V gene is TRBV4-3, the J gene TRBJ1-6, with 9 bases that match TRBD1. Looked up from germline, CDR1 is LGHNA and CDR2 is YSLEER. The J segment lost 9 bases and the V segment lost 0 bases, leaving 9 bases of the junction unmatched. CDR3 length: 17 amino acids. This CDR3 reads CASSQELQGALGSPLHF. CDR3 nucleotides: TGCGCCAGCAGCCAAGAATTACAGGGGGCTCTAGGTTCACCCCTCCACTTT.

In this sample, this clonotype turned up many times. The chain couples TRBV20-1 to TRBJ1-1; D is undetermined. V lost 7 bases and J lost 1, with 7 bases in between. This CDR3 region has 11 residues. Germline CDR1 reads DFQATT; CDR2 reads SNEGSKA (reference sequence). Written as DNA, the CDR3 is TGCAGTGTGGCAGGGAACACTGAAGCTTTCTTT. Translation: CSVAGNTEAFF.

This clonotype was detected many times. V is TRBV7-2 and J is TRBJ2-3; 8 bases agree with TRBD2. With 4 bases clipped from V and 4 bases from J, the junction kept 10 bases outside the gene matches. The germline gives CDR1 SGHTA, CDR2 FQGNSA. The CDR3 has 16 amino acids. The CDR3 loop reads CASSSAGGGIPDTQYF. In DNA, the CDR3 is TGTGCCAGCAGCTCCGCGGGAGGCGGTATTCCAGATACGCAGTATTTT. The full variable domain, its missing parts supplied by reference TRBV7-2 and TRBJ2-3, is GAGVSQSPSNKVTEKGKDVELRCDPISGHTALYWYRQSLGQGLEFLIYFQGNSAPDKSGLPSDRFSAERTGGSVSTLTIQRTQQEDSAVYLCASSSAGGGIPDTQYFGPGTRLTVL.

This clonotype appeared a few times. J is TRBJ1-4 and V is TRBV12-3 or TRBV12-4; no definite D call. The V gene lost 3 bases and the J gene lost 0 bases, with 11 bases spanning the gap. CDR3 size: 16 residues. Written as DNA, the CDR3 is TGTGCCAGCAGTTTTGGAAGTTCAACAACTAATGAAAAACTGTTTTTT. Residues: CASSFGSSTTNEKLFF.

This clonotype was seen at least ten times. Here the CDR3 DNA reads TGTGCCAGCACCCCCGGGGATCCGAGCTATGGCTACACCTTC. It specifies CASTPGDPSYGYTF. This chain joins TRBV9 and TRBJ1-2, with D unresolved. The CDR3 totals 14 residues. Trimming stripped 6 bases from V and 4 bases from J, with 16 bases between. Germline V gene lookup returns CDR1 SGDLS and CDR2 YYNGEE.

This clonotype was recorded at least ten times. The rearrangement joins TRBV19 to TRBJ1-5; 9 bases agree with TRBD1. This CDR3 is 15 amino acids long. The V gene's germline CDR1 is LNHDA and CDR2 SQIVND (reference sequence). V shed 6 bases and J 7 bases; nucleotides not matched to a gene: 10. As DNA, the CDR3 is TGTGCCAGTAGGAAAACAGGGGGCGCCGGACAGCCCCAGCATTTT. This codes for CASRKTGGAGQPQHF.

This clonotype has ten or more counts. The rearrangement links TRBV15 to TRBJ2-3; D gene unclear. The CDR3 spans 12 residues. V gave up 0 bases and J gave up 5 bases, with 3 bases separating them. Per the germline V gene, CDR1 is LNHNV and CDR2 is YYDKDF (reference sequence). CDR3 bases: TGTGCCACCAGCAGAGATATAGATACGCAGTATTTT. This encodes CATSRDIDTQYF.